Each of the 8 T cell receptor beta chains below was sequenced from the same sample in a study of follicular helper T cells after annual influenza vaccination. Time point described: 2014-2015 season, pre-vaccination. Assay: immunoSEQ multiplex PCR; the TCRdb copy retains only in-frame clones and omits some. The sample has some 10,000 clones; more than 65% are singletons. The starting material was CXCR5- memory CD4+ T cells sorted from blood, obtained on the day of influenza vaccination. All receptors derive from an adult who received the influenza vaccine.

The CDR3 DNA sequence: TGTGCCAGCAGTCTCCCCCCTAGCGGGAGCTACGAGCAGTACTTC. This encodes CASSLPPSGSYEQYF. V and J are TRBV28 and TRBJ2-7; 10 positions agree with TRBD2. Germline CDR1 MDHEN, CDR2 SYDVKM. This CDR3 is built from 15 residues. The J segment lost 3 bases and the V segment lost 5 bases, leaving 7 bases of the junction unmatched. Looking up the rest from reference TRBV28 and TRBJ2-7 gives the full variable domain: DVKVTQSSRYLVKRTGEKVFLECVQDMDHENMFWYRQDPGLGLRLIYFSYDVKMKEKGDIPEGYSVSREKKERFSLILESASTNQTSMYLCASSLPPSGSYEQYFGPGTRLTVT.

The rearrangement joins TRBV18 to TRBJ1-2; no definite D call. The CDR3 sequence is 13 residues long. V dropped 3 bases and J dropped 5 bases, with 10 bases sitting between them. The germline gives CDR1 KGHSH, CDR2 LQKENI. Here the CDR3 DNA reads TGTGCCAGCTCACCGTCTGGGGAATATGGCTACACCTTC. Its protein is CASSPSGEYGYTF. Full variable domain (missing parts from reference TRBV18 and TRBJ1-2): NAGVMQNPRHLVRRRGQEARLRCSPMKGHSHVYWYRQLPEEGLKFMVYLQKENIIDESGMPKERFSAEFPKEGPSILRIQQVVRGDSAAYFCASSPSGEYGYTFGSGTRLTVV.

This clone was picked up a small number of times. The V gene is TRBV25-1, the J gene TRBJ2-7; TRBD2 aligns across 9 bases. This CDR3 is 15 amino acids long. Germline-derived CDR1 and CDR2 are MGHDK and SYGVNS. Trimming removed 5 bases from V and 3 bases from J; junction bases left unmatched: 8. The CDR3, as DNA: TGTGCCAGCAGTAGCAGCGGGAGGACTATCTACGAGCAGTACTTC. Translation: CASSSSGRTIYEQYF.

The chain couples TRBV28 to TRBJ2-7; TRBD1 matches at 9 bases. The V and J ends lost 7 bases and 5 bases, in that order; junction bases with no gene match: 12. This CDR3 spans 15 amino acids. Germline CDR1 reads MDHEN; CDR2 reads SYDVKM. Here the CDR3 DNA reads TGTGCCAGCACCAAATATCGGGACAGGGTCAACGAGCAGTACTTC. It specifies CASTKYRDRVNEQYF.

J is TRBJ2-3 and V is TRBV5-1; D unresolved. Looked up from germline, CDR1 is SGHRS and CDR2 is YFSETQ. Trimming took off 7 bases at V and 5 bases at J, with 17 bases between the two ends. This CDR3 is 14 amino acids long. CDR3 sequence (DNA): TGCGCCAGCGGGTTTGTTCAGGCAGGAGATACGCAGTATTTT. Translating it yields CASGFVQAGDTQYF.

The chain uses TRBV10-3 and TRBJ2-1; 7 bases are a match to TRBD2. J gave up 1 base and V 10 bases, and 7 bases lay outside the gene matches. The CDR3 sequence is 14 residues long. Germline V gives CDR1 ENHRY, CDR2 SYGVKD. The DNA for the CDR3 is TGTGCCAACTCCCGGGGAGGGTCCTACAATGAGCAGTTCTTC. It translates to CANSRGGSYNEQFF.

This chain links TRBV30 with TRBJ1-4; TRBD1 is a possible D gene (5 bases). V lost 0 bases to trimming and J lost 7 bases, with 15 bases between them. This CDR3 has 15 residues. Germline V lookup: CDR1 GTSNPN, CDR2 SVGIG (reference sequence). The CDR3 sequence is CAWSVRQPRREKLFF. Written as DNA, the CDR3 is TGTGCCTGGAGTGTTCGACAGCCTAGGCGTGAAAAACTGTTTTTT. The full variable domain, completed using reference TRBV30 and TRBJ1-4, is SQTIHQWPATLVQPVGSPLSLECTVEGTSNPNLYWYRQAAGRGLQLLFYSVGIGQISSEVPQNLSASRPQDRQFILSSKKLLLSDSGFYLCAWSVRQPRREKLFFGSGTQLSVL.

J is TRBJ1-2 and V is TRBV4-2; D may be TRBD1 (6 bases). Looked up from germline, CDR1 is LGHNA and CDR2 is YNFKEQ. The CDR3 is 14 residues long. V gave up 0 bases and J gave up 7 bases, with 12 bases separating them. The CDR3 region is CASSQERGAGGYTF. In DNA, the CDR3 is TGTGCCAGCAGCCAAGAGAGGGGGGCGGGTGGCTACACCTTC.